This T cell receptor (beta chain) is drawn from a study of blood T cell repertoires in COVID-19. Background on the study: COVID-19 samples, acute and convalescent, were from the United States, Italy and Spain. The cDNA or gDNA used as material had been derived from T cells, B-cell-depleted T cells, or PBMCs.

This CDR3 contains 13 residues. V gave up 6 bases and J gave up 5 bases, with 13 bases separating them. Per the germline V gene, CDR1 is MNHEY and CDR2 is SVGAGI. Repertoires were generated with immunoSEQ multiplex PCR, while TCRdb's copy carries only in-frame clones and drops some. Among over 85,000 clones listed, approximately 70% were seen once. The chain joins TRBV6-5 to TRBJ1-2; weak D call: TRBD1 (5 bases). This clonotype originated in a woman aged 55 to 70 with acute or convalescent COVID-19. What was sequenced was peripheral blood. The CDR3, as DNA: TGTGCCAGCAGACCATCGGACATTTATGGCTACACCTTC. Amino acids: CASRPSDIYGYTF.